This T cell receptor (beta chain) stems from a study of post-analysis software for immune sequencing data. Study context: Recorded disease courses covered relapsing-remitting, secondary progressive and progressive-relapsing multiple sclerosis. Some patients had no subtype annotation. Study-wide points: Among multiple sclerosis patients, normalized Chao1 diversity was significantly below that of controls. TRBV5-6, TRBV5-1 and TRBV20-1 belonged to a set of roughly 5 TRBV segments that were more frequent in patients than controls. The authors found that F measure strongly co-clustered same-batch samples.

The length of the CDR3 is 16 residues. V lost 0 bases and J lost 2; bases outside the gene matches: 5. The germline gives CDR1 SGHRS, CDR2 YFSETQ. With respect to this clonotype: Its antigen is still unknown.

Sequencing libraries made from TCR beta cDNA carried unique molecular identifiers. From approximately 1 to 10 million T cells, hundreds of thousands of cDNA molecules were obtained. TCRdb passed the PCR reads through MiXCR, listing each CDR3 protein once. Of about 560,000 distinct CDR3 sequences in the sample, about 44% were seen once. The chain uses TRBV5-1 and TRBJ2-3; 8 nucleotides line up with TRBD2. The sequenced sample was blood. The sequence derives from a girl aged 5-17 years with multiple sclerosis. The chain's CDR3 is CASSLEGLVDTDTQYF. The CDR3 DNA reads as TGCGCCAGCAGCTTGGAGGGACTAGTAGACACAGATACGCAGTATTTT.